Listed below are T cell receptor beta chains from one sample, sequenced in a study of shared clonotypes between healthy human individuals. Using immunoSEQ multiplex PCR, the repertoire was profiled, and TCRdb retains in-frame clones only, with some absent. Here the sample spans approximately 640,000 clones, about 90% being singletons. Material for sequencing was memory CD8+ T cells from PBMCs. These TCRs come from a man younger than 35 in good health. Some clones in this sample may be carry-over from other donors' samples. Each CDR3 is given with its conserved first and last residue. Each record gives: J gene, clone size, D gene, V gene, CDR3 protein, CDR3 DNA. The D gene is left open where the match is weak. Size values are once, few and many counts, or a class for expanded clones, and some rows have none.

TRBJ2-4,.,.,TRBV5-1,CASSLENPRAKNIQYF,TGCGCCAGCAGCTTGGAGAACCCTCGGGCCAAAAACATTCAGTACTTC
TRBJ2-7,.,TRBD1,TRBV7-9,CASSLRDRPYEQYF,TGTGCCAGCAGCTTACGGGACAGACCCTACGAGCAGTACTTC
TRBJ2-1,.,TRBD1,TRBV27,CASSLLTGVSYNEQFF,TGTGCCAGCAGTTTGCTAACAGGGGTCTCGTACAATGAGCAGTTCTTC
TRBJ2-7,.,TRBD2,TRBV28,CASSGLAGGQQYF,TGTGCCAGCAGTGGACTAGCGGGGGGCCAGCAGTACTTC
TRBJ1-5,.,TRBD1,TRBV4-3,CASSQGQGSNQPQHF,TGCGCCAGCAGCCAGGGACAGGGGAGCAATCAGCCCCAGCATTTT
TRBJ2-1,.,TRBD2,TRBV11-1,CASSLEETSGYEQFF,TGTGCCAGCAGCTTAGAAGAGACTAGCGGGTATGAGCAGTTCTTC
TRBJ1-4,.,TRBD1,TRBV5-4,CASSLEWDSPGATNEKLFF,TGTGCCAGCAGCTTAGAATGGGACAGCCCCGGGGCGACTAATGAAAAACTGTTTTTT
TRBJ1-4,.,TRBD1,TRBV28,CASSSRTGLNEKLFF,TGTGCCAGCAGTTCGCGGACAGGGTTAAATGAAAAACTGTTTTTT
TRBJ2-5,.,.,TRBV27,CASTPGVNQETQYF,TGTGCCAGCACCCCCGGGGTGAATCAAGAGACCCAGTACTTC
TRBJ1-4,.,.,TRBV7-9,CASSLAWGTNEKLFF,TGTGCCAGCAGCTTAGCGTGGGGCACTAATGAAAAACTGTTTTTT
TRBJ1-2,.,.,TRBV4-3,CASSQWRQSGGYTF,TGCGCCAGCAGCCAATGGAGACAGTCGGGTGGCTACACCTTC
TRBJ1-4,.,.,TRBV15,CATSRDNWTNEKLFF,TGTGCCACCAGCAGAGATAATTGGACTAATGAAAAACTGTTTTTT
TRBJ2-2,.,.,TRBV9,CASSVSRQGWTGELFF,TGTGCCAGCAGCGTAAGTCGGCAGGGCTGGACCGGGGAGCTGTTTTTT
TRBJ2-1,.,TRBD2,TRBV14,CASSEIPGLAGHEQFF,TGTGCCAGCAGCGAGATTCCGGGACTAGCAGGCCATGAGCAGTTCTTC
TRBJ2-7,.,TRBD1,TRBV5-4,CASSSVGQGVRGFYEQYF,TGTGCCAGCAGCTCGGTCGGACAGGGGGTAAGAGGTTTCTACGAGCAGTACTTC
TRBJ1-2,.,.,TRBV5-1,CASSLVQEGDSGYTF,TGCGCCAGCAGCTTGGTACAGGAGGGCGACAGTGGCTACACCTTC
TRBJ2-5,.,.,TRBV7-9,CASSVRSGTSEETQYF,TGTGCCAGCAGCGTACGATCCGGGACGTCTGAAGAGACCCAGTACTTC
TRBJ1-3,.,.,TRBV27,CASSALGGVIGNTIYF,TGTGCCAGCAGTGCCCTTGGAGGGGTTATCGGAAACACCATATATTTT
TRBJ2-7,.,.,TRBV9,CASSFRGAGYEQYF,TGTGCCAGCAGCTTCCGGGGGGCTGGATACGAGCAGTACTTC
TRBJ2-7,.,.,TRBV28,CASSSTGLTSYEQYF,TGTGCCAGCAGTTCCACAGGGTTGACCAGCTACGAGCAGTACTTC
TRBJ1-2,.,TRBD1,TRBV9,CASSVRPGTVTNYGYTF,TGTGCCAGCAGCGTAAGGCCCGGGACAGTAACTAACTATGGCTACACCTTC
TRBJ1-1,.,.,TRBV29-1,CSVYLGNTEAFF,TGCAGCGTTTATCTGGGGAACACTGAAGCTTTCTTT
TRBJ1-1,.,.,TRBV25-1,CASSEGGVWNTEAFF,TGTGCCAGCAGTGAAGGGGGGGTCTGGAACACTGAAGCTTTCTTT
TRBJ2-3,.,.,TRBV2,CASSDRRPDTQYF,TGTGCCAGCAGTGATCGTCGCCCAGATACGCAGTATTTT
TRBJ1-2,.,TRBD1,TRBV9,CASSGQGPSVYGYTF,TGTGCCAGCAGCGGACAGGGGCCTTCGGTCTATGGCTACACCTTC
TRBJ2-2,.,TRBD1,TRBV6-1,CASSAGTGVGELFF,TGTGCCAGCAGTGCCGGGACAGGGGTCGGGGAGCTGTTTTTT
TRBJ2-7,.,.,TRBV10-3,CAISGVLGQATYEQYF,TGTGCCATCAGTGGGGTTTTAGGGCAGGCGACCTACGAGCAGTACTTC
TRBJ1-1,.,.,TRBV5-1,CASSLAGDPEAFF,TGCGCCAGCAGCTTGGCAGGGGACCCTGAAGCTTTCTTT
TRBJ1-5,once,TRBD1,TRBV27,CASTKTGGNQPQHF,TGTGCCAGCACCAAGACAGGGGGTAATCAGCCCCAGCATTTT
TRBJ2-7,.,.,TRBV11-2,CASSLGPSERYEQYF,TGTGCCAGCAGCTTAGGACCCTCGGAAAGATACGAGCAGTACTTC
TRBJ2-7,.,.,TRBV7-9,CASSLESTDRAYEQYF,TGTGCCAGCAGCTTAGAATCCACTGACCGAGCCTACGAGCAGTACTTC
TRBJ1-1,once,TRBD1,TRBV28,CASSFPQGRAAFF,TGTGCCAGCAGTTTCCCACAGGGGCGGGCAGCTTTCTTT
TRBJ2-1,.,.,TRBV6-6,CASSSARDNEQFF,TGTGCCAGCAGTTCGGCTAGAGACAATGAGCAGTTCTTC
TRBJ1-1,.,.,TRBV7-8,CASSHQGGLNTEAFF,TGTGCCAGCAGCCACCAAGGGGGGCTTAACACTGAAGCTTTCTTT
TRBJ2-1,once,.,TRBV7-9,CASSLDRTRWEQFF,TGTGCCAGCAGCTTAGATCGGACTCGCTGGGAGCAGTTCTTC
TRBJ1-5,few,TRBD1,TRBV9,CASRTEGTAISPQHF,TGTGCCAGCAGGACAGAAGGGACAGCCATTTCGCCCCAGCATTTT
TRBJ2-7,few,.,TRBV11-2,CASSFGPGYEQYF,TGTGCCAGCAGCTTTGGACCGGGGTACGAGCAGTACTTC
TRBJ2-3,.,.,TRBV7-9,CASSPQMSGTQYF,TGTGCCAGCAGCCCGCAAATGAGCGGTACGCAGTATTTT
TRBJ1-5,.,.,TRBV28,CASSPRLGGLFQPQHF,TGTGCCAGCAGTCCCCGCTTGGGGGGCCTCTTTCAGCCCCAGCATTTT
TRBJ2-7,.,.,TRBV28,CASSVYEQYF,TGTGCCAGCAGTGTCTACGAGCAGTACTTC
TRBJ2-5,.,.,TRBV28,CASSSITETQYF,TGTGCCAGCAGTTCCATTACAGAGACCCAGTACTTC